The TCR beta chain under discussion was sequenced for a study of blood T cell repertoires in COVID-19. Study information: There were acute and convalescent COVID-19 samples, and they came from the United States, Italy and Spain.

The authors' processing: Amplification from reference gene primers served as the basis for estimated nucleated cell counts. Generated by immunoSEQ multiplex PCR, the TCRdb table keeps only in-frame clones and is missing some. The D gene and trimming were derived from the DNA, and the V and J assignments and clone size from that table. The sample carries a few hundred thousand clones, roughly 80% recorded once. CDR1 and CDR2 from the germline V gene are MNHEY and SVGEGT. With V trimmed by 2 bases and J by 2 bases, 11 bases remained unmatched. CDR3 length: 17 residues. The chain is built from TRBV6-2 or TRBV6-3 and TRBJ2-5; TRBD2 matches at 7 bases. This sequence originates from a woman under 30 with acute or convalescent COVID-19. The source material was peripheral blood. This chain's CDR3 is CASSYGVAGHFQETQYF. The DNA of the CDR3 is TGTGCCAGCAGTTACGGGGTAGCGGGCCACTTTCAAGAGACCCAGTACTTC.